This T cell receptor (beta chain) was identified in a study of blood T cells in healthy people across ages. For the study at large: There was about one barcoded beta molecule captured by template switching per two T cells. Notes on the study in general: CMV status of donors was not determined, possibly confounding expanded clonotype changes. Both higher diversity and more naive CD4+ cells marked long-lived donors when set against aged donors. One million T cells yielded diversity estimates that were considered underestimates.

Through a sample-barcoded 5' primer and a J-beta primer mix, a second PCR was run for about 7 to 12 cycles. TCRdb used MiXCR to reprocess the 5' RACE reads, holding one entry per CDR3 protein. The repertoire has just over 1 million distinct CDR3 sequences, over 35% of them found once; the top ten carry approximately 20%. About this clonotype itself: Its antigen is not known. The junction differs from germline at one of its ends, possibly a read error.

There are 16 residues in the CDR3. The germline gives CDR1 SGHAT, CDR2 FQNNGV. V gene TRBV11-2 combines with J gene TRBJ2-3, with D possibly TRBD2 on 5 matching bases. The TCR comes from a woman aged 55 to 70 in good health. The specimen sequenced was blood. The CDR3 sequence: CTSSLLGVERPDTQYF. Written as DNA, the CDR3 is TGTACCAGCAGCTTGCTCGGGGTGGAGCGCCCAGATACGCAGTATTTT.